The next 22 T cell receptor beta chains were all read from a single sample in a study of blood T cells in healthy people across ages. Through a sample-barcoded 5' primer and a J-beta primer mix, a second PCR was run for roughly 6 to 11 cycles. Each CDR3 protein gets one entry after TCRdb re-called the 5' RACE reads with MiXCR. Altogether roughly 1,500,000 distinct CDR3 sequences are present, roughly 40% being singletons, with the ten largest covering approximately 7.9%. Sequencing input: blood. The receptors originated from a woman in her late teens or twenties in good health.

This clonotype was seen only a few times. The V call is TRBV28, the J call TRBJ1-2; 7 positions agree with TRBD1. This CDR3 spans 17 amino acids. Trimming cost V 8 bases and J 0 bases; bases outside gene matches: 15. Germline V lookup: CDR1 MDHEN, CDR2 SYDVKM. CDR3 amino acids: CASQASPGQPANYGYTF. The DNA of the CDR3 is TGTGCCAGCCAGGCCTCCCCGGGACAGCCAGCTAACTATGGCTACACCTTC.

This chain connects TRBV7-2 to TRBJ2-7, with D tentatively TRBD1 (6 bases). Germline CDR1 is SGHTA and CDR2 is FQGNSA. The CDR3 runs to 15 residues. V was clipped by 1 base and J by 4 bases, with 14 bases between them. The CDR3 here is CASSLVTGQLYEQYF. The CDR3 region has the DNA TGTGCCAGCAGCTTAGTCACAGGGCAATTATACGAGCAGTACTTC.

The CDR3 is CSGEGAVYNEQFF. DNA of the CDR3: TGCAGTGGCGAGGGGGCAGTTTACAATGAGCAGTTCTTC. The chain carries TRBV20-1 and TRBJ2-1; the match to TRBD1 covers 7 bases. Losses at the gene ends were 7 bases for V and 4 bases for J; bases not matched to a gene: 7. This CDR3 comprises 13 residues. Germline V gene lookup returns CDR1 DFQATT and CDR2 SNEGSKA (reference sequence).

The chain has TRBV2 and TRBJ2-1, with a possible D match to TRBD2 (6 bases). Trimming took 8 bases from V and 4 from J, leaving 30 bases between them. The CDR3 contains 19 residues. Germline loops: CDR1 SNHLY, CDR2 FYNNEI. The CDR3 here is CASGTFREWGSGTYNEQFF. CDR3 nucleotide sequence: TGTGCCAGCGGGACCTTTCGGGAGTGGGGTAGCGGTACTTACAATGAGCAGTTCTTC.

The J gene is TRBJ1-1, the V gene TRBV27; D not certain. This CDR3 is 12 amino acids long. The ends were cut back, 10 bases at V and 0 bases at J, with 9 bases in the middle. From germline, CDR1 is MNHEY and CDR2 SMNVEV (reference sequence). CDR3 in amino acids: CATGRMNTEAFF. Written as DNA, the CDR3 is TGTGCCACGGGGAGGATGAACACTGAAGCTTTCTTT.

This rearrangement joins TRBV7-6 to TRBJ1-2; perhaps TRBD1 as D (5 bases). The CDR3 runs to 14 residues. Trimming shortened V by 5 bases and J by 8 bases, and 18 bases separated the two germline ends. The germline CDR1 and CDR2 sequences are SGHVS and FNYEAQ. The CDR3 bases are TGTGCCAGCAGCCTCTCACGGGGGGTAGAAGGCTACACCTTC. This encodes CASSLSRGVEGYTF.

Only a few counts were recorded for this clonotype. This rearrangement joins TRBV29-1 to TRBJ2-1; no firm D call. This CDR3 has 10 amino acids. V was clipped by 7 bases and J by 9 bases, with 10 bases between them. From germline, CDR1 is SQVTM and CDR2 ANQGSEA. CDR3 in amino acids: CSGGATEQFF. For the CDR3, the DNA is TGCAGCGGCGGAGCGACTGAGCAGTTCTTC.

The CDR3 loop is CASSRGPMTTEAFF. The CDR3 nucleotides are TGTGCCAGCAGTAGGGGGCCTATGACGACTGAAGCTTTCTTT. The rearrangement links TRBV12-3 or TRBV12-4 to TRBJ1-1, with TRBD1 matching 7 bases. With 5 bases clipped from V and 5 bases from J, the junction kept 8 bases outside the gene matches. The CDR3 is 14 amino acids.

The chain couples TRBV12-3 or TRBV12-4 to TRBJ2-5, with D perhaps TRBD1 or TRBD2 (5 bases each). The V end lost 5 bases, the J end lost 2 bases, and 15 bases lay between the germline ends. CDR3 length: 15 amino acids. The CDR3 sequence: CASSATGTAQETQYF. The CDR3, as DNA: TGTGCCAGCAGTGCCACCGGGACGGCACAAGAGACCCAGTACTTC.

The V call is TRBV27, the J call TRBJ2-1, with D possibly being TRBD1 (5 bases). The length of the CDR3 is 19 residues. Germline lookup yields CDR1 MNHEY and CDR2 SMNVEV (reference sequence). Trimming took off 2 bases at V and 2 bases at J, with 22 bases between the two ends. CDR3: CASSLNQDDSRSTYNEQFF. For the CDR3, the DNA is TGTGCCAGCAGTTTAAACCAGGACGACAGTCGGAGCACCTACAATGAGCAGTTCTTC.

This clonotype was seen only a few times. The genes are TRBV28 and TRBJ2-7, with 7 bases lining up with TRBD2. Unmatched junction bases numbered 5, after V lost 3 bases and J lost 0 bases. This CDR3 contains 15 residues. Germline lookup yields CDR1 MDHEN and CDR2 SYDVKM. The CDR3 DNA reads TGTGCCAGCAGTTTCGGGCGGGGGACCTCCTACGAGCAGTACTTC. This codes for CASSFGRGTSYEQYF.

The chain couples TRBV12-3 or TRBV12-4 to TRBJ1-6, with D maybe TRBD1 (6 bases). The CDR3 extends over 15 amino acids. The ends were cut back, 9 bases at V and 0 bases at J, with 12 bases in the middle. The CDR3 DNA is TGTGCCAGTCAAAAGGACAGCTCCTATAATTCACCCCTCCACTTT. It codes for CASQKDSSYNSPLHF.

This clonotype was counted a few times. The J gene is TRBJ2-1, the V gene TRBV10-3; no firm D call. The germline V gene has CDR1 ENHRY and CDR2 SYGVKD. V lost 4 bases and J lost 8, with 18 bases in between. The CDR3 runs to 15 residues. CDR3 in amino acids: CAISADGPPGDEQFF. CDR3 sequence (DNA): TGTGCCATCAGTGCCGACGGACCGCCAGGCGATGAGCAGTTCTTC.

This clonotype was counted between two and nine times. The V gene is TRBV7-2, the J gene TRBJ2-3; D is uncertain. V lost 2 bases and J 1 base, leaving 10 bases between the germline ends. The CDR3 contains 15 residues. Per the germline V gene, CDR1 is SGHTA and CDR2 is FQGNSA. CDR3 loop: CASSLNSFGTDTQYF. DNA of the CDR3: TGTGCCAGCAGCTTAAACTCCTTCGGCACAGATACGCAGTATTTT. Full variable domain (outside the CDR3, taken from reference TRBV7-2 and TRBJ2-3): GAGVSQSPSNKVTEKGKDVELRCDPISGHTALYWYRQSLGQGLEFLIYFQGNSAPDKSGLPSDRFSAERTGGSVSTLTIQRTQQEDSAVYLCASSLNSFGTDTQYFGPGTRLTVL.

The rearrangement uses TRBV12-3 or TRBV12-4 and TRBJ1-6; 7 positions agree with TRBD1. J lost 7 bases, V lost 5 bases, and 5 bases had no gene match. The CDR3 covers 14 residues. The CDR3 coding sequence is TGTGCCAGCAGTAAGACAGGGAGGAATTCACCCCTCCACTTT. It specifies CASSKTGRNSPLHF.

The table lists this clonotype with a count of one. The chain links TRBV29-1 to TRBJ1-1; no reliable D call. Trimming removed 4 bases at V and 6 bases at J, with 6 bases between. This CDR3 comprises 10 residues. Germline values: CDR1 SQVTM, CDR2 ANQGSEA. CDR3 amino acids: CSVGFAEAFF. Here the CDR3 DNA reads TGCAGCGTTGGGTTCGCTGAAGCTTTCTTT.

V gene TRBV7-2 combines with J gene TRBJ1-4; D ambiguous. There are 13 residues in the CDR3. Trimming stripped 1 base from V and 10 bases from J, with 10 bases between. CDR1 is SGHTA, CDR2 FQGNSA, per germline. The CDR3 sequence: CASSLDTVGKLFF. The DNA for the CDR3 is TGTGCCAGCAGCTTAGACACGGTTGGAAAACTGTTTTTT. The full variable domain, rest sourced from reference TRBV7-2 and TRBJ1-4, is GAGVSQSPSNKVTEKGKDVELRCDPISGHTALYWYRQSLGQGLEFLIYFQGNSAPDKSGLPSDRFSAERTGGSVSTLTIQRTQQEDSAVYLCASSLDTVGKLFFGSGTQLSVL.

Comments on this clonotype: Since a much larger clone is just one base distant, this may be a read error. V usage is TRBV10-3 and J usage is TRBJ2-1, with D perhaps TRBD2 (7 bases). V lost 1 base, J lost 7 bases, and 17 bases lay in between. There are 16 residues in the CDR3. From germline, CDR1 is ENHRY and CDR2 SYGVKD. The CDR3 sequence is CAISELGRAGHNEQFF. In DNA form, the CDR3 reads TGTGCCATCAGTGAGTTGGGACGAGCGGGACATAATGAGCAGTTCTTC.

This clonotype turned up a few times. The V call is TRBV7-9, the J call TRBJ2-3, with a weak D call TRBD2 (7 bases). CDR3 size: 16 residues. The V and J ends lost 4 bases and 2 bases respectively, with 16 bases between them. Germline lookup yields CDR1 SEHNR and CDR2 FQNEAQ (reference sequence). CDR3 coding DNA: TGTGCCAGCAGCTCACAGCGGGACACCCTCACAGATACGCAGTATTTT. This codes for CASSSQRDTLTDTQYF. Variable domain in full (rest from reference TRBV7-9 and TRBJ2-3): DTGVSQNPRHKITKRGQNVTFRCDPISEHNRLYWYRQTLGQGPEFLTYFQNEAQLEKSRLLSDRFSAERPKGSFSTLEIQRTEQGDSAMYLCASSSQRDTLTDTQYFGPGTRLTVL.

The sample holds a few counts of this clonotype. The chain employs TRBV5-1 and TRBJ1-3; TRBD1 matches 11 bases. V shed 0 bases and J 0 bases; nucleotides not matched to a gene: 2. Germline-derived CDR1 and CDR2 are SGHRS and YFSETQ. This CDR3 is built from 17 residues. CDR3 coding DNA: TGCGCCAGCAGCTTGGCGGGGACAGGGGGCTCTGGAAACACCATATATTTT. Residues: CASSLAGTGGSGNTIYF.

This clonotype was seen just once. The CDR3 DNA is TGTGCCAGCAGCGCCGGGAGCCATTACAATGAGCAGTACTTC. Amino acid sequence: CASSAGSHYNEQYF. V usage is TRBV11-2 and J usage is TRBJ2-7; a weak D match, TRBD2 (6 bases). Trimming removed 5 bases from V and 7 bases from J, with 18 bases in between. The CDR3 sequence is 14 residues long. The V gene's germline CDR1 is SGHAT and CDR2 FQNNGV. The whole variable domain, remainder taken from reference TRBV11-2 and TRBJ2-7, is EAGVAQSPRYKIIEKRQSVAFWCNPISGHATLYWYQQILGQGPKLLIQFQNNGVVDDSQLPKDRFSAERLKGVDSTLKIQPAKLEDSAVYLCASSAGSHYNEQYFGPGTRLTVT.

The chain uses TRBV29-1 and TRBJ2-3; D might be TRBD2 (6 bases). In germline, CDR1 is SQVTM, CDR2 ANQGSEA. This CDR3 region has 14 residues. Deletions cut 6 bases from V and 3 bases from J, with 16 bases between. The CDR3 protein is CSVHPALATDTQYF. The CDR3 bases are TGCAGCGTACACCCGGCCCTAGCGACAGATACGCAGTATTTT.